The 18 T cell receptor beta chains below were found in one sample sequenced in a study of OX40 agonist ivuxolimab in advanced cancers. Profiled with immunoSEQ multiplex PCR; TCRdb holds only in-frame clones, not every one. Of more than 65,000 clones detected, 92% appear once; the ten largest clones hold about 8.6%. The specimen comprised CD4+ or CD8+ T cells sorted from blood, sampled in a trial of the OX40 agonist ivuxolimab. The receptors come from an adult with an advanced solid tumor such as melanoma, head and neck, liver or kidney cancer.

The table lists this clone with a count of one. This rearrangement joins TRBV7-9 to TRBJ1-4, with 8 bases that match TRBD1. The germline V gene has CDR1 SEHNR and CDR2 FQNEAQ (reference sequence). Trimming cost V 0 bases and J 7 bases; bases outside gene matches: 10. The CDR3 is made up of 17 amino acids. CDR3 protein: CASSLALQGQAGEKLFF. The DNA for the CDR3 is TGTGCCAGCAGCTTAGCGCTTCAGGGACAGGCGGGTGAAAAACTGTTTTTT.

This chain connects TRBV21-1 to TRBJ1-2; the table's D call, TRBD1, has no DNA check behind it. TRBV21-1 is an annotated pseudogene. CDR3 length: 14 residues. The CDR3 DNA reads as TGTGCCAGCAGTACAGGACAGACTAACTATGGCTACACCTTC. This translates into CASSTGQTNYGYTF.

The rearrangement uses TRBV27 and TRBJ1-5, with 9 bases that match TRBD1. Looked up from germline, CDR1 is MNHEY and CDR2 is SMNVEV (reference sequence). V was clipped by 5 bases and J by 7 bases; unmatched bases: 6. The CDR3 runs 14 residues. The CDR3 region has the DNA TGTGCCAGCAGTCCGGGACAGGGCTTGCAGCCCCAGCATTTT. This gives the protein CASSPGQGLQPQHF.

This clone was recorded a few times. The V call is TRBV27, the J call TRBJ1-2, with TRBD1 matching over 9 bases. Germline CDR1 and CDR2: MNHEY and SMNVEV (reference sequence). J gave up 8 bases and V 1 base, and 5 bases lay outside the gene matches. This CDR3 is built from 14 residues. DNA for the CDR3: TGTGCCAGCAGTTTATTACAGGGGGCGGGGGGCTACACCTTC. Translation: CASSLLQGAGGYTF.

To note about this clone: Other DNA sequences in the sample encode the same CDR3. The chain has TRBV6-5 and TRBJ1-2; no clear D. The CDR3 is 13 residues long. Germline V CDR1 and CDR2: MNHEY, SVGAGI. V was trimmed by 0 bases and J by 8 bases, leaving 10 bases between them. DNA of the CDR3: TGTGCCAGCAGTTACTCCGAGGGTGGGGGCTACACCTTC. Encoded protein: CASSYSEGGGYTF.

Regarding this clone: Other nucleotide sequences in the sample specify the same CDR3. The genes are TRBV9 and TRBJ2-7, with D possibly being TRBD1 (7 bases). The CDR3 runs 14 residues. Germline values: CDR1 SGDLS, CDR2 YYNGEE. The V end was cut by 0 bases, the J end by 3 bases, with 10 bases between. The CDR3 loop reads CASSVGGDSYEQYF. The CDR3 coding sequence is TGTGCCAGCAGCGTAGGGGGGGACAGCTACGAGCAGTACTTC.

This chain uses TRBV9 with TRBJ2-3; 10 nucleotides agree with TRBD2. V lost 2 bases, J lost 2 bases, and 5 bases stayed unmatched. Germline loops: CDR1 SGDLS, CDR2 YYNGEE. There are 16 residues in the CDR3. CDR3 protein: CASSVTSGVFTDTQYF. The CDR3 coding sequence is TGTGCCAGCAGCGTCACTAGCGGGGTATTCACAGATACGCAGTATTTT.

The chain has TRBV29-1 and TRBJ1-2; D may be TRBD1 (5 bases). Germline V gene sequence: CDR1 SQVTM, CDR2 ANQGSEA. V shed 2 bases and J shed 0 bases, with 19 bases lying between them. The CDR3 runs 17 residues. CDR3 sequence: CSVELPLTGRPNYGYTF. CDR3 nucleotides: TGCAGCGTTGAATTGCCCCTAACAGGTCGACCTAACTATGGCTACACCTTC.

This CDR3 is CASTSPGTVNEKLFF. The CDR3 region has the DNA TGTGCCAGCACCTCCCCCGGGACTGTCAATGAAAAACTGTTTTTT. The chain recombines TRBV7-8 with TRBJ1-4; maybe TRBD1 (5 bases). The CDR3 length is 15 residues. V dropped 7 bases and J dropped 5 bases, with 17 bases sitting between them. Germline CDR1 and CDR2: SGHVS and FQNEAQ.

The chain carries TRBV29-1 and TRBJ2-2; the D is unclear. The CDR3 has 11 amino acids. V was cut by 7 bases and J by 6 bases, with 9 bases left in between. Germline CDR1 reads SQVTM; CDR2 reads ANQGSEA. CDR3 region: CSALGSGELFF. CDR3 DNA: TGCAGCGCTCTAGGATCCGGGGAGCTGTTTTTT.

The chain uses TRBV9 and TRBJ2-3, with D perhaps TRBD1 (5 bases). The V end was cut by 3 bases, the J end by 0 bases, with 11 bases between. Germline V gene data show CDR1 as SGDLS and CDR2 as YYNGEE. This CDR3 has 15 amino acids. In DNA, the CDR3 is TGTGCCAGCAGCGATCGACAGTCTAGCACAGATACGCAGTATTTT. Its protein is CASSDRQSSTDTQYF.

The chain is built from TRBV27 and TRBJ2-7; 10 nucleotides match TRBD1. The germline CDR1 and CDR2 sequences are MNHEY and SMNVEV (reference sequence). The CDR3 is made up of 14 amino acids. The trim removed 5 bases at V and 5 bases at J, leaving 6 bases unmatched. DNA of the CDR3: TGTGCCAGCAGTCAATTGGGACAGGGGCACGAGCAGTACTTC. The encoded protein is CASSQLGQGHEQYF.

J is TRBJ1-2 and V is TRBV6-5; 7 bases map to TRBD1. The germline gives CDR1 MNHEY, CDR2 SVGAGI. V was clipped by 8 bases and J by 9 bases; unmatched bases: 3. This CDR3 has 10 residues. The CDR3 is CASRDSRYTF. CDR3 DNA sequence: TGTGCCAGCCGGGACAGCCGCTACACCTTC.

This clone was counted a single time. This may arise from a read error, as a much more abundant clone is one base away. The genes are TRBV7-8 and TRBJ2-5; TRBD2 matches at 9 bases. Germline V gene sequence: CDR1 SGHVS, CDR2 FQNEAQ. There are 17 residues in the CDR3. V lost 3 bases and J lost 2; bases outside the gene matches: 10. The CDR3 region has the DNA TGTGCCAGCAGCTTCGGGGGCGGGGGGGCCTCTCAAGAGACCCAGTACTTC. This gives the protein CASSFGGGGASQETQYF.

The gene calls are TRBV7-9 and TRBJ1-4; 8 positions agree with TRBD1. Per the germline V gene, CDR1 is SEHNR and CDR2 is FQNEAQ (reference sequence). The CDR3 runs 13 residues. V dropped 5 bases and J dropped 7; count of bases not matched to a gene: 3. The CDR3 bases are TGTGCCAGCAGCCCAGGGGGCGGTGAAAAACTGTTTTTT. This translates into CASSPGGGEKLFF.

The chain recombines TRBV11-2 with TRBJ1-1; D not certain. CDR3 size: 12 residues. V lost 8 bases and J lost 5, with 12 bases in between. Germline CDR1 SGHAT, CDR2 FQNNGV. CDR3 amino acids: CASRDLGTEAFF. DNA for the CDR3: TGTGCCAGCCGGGATCTGGGGACTGAAGCTTTCTTT.

V usage is TRBV5-1 and J usage is TRBJ2-7, with D perhaps TRBD1 (5 bases). CDR3 length: 13 amino acids. V dropped 0 bases and J dropped 4 bases, with 8 bases sitting between them. CDR1 and CDR2 (germline): SGHRS, YFSETQ. The CDR3 is CASSLETGYEQYF. CDR3 bases: TGCGCCAGCAGCTTGGAAACAGGATACGAGCAGTACTTC.

This chain uses TRBV9 with TRBJ2-1, with D possibly TRBD2 on 5 matching bases. Trimming left V 0 bases short and J 2 bases short, with 12 bases between. This CDR3 contains 16 residues. Germline V gene lookup returns CDR1 SGDLS and CDR2 YYNGEE. The CDR3 region is CASSVGGHITYNEQFF. CDR3 nucleotide sequence: TGTGCCAGCAGCGTAGGAGGGCACATTACCTACAATGAGCAGTTCTTC. Full variable domain (remainder filled in from reference TRBV9 and TRBJ2-1): DSGVTQTPKHLITATGQRVTLRCSPRSGDLSVYWYQQSLDQGLQFLIQYYNGEERAKGNILERFSAQQFPDLHSELNLSSLELGDSALYFCASSVGGHITYNEQFFGPGTRLTVL.